This T cell receptor (beta chain) was obtained from a study of Graves' ophthalmopathy and Graves' hyperthyroidism (dated by TCRdb to the late 2010s). About the investigation overall: Peripheral blood was collected at initial diagnosis, before any treatment. To tell Graves' ophthalmopathy apart from Graves' hyperthyroidism, and to predict which patients would progress to ophthalmopathy, the study relied on TCR beta repertoire signatures. In total, approximately 140 blood samples were TCR-sequenced: 40 to 45 ophthalmopathy, 80 or so hyperthyroidism and roughly 17 hyperthyroidism-to-ophthalmopathy patients. A discovery set of 100 patients (around 44 ophthalmopathy, fewer than 60 stable hyperthyroidism) was enrolled to explore V-J signatures distinguishing ophthalmopathy from hyperthyroidism. For independent validation, a separate cohort was made up of some 19 hyperthyroidism patients plus 17 patients who later progressed from hyperthyroidism to ophthalmopathy. In over 5 hyperthyroidism patients, the T-cell repertoire of thyroid tissue was compared with the T-cell repertoire of blood. After sampling, hyperthyroidism patients received methimazole starting at 30 mg daily, and ophthalmopathy patients received high-dose intravenous methylprednisolone. Results the study describes overall, beyond this receptor: In cross-validation, the 13-signature model distinguished ophthalmopathy from stable hyperthyroidism with less than 90% sensitivity and about 81% specificity, while in the test set the corresponding values were approximately 80% and 75%. No statistical method was used to set the sample size in advance, and the investigators knew which group each participant was assigned to. In validation, the model predicted ophthalmopathy progression with about 71% sensitivity and approximately 75% specificity; more than ten predicted patients were CT-confirmed with GO in a median of about 6.2 months. Most expanded thyroid clonotypes with frequency above 0.001 were also detected in blood, suggesting blood repertoires may reflect the thyroid immune response.

Here V drops 4 bases and J drops 3 bases, and the junction holds 4 bases not matched to any gene. From the cysteine up to the phenylalanine, the CDR3 has a length of 14 residues. The DNA shown is the 42-base CDR3, in frame from base 1. The germline V gene provides CDR1 SGHRS and CDR2 YFSETQ. Hyperthyroidism was defined as stable when no progression to ophthalmopathy occurred within 18 months of follow-up. Hyperthyroidism patients were newly diagnosed, with disease duration under 2 months, and aged 18 to 65 years. Anyone with other autoimmune diseases, uncontrolled infections, pregnancy or lactation was excluded from the study. Clinical symptoms, serum thyroxine, TRAb, thyroid ultrasound and orbital computed tomography formed the basis of the diagnosis. Using Ficoll-Paque density gradient centrifugation, PBMCs were isolated from 8.5 to 10 ml of fresh peripheral blood. Total RNA was extracted with Trizol reagent and quality-checked on an Agilent 2100 Bioanalyzer.

For repertoire sequencing, the TCR beta CDR3 regions were amplified from RNA transcripts. The first round of RT-PCR was done with HTBI primers and the Qiagen OneStep RT-PCR kit, and was followed by a second round of multiplex PCR, then size selection and purification. Sequencing of the libraries was carried out on an Illumina HiSeq2000 in paired-end mode with 100 bp reads. The original pipeline was this. Reads were processed with SOAPnuke, discarding reads with adapters, uncalled bases, mean Phred below 15, or no exact constant-primer or identifier match. COPE v1.2.5 was used to merge the high-quality paired reads. Unique nucleotide sequences were defined as clonotypes and aligned to IMGT TRB V, D and J references using MiTCR v1.1. The analysis was limited to V-J combinations with a frequency above 0.0001, which together covered more than 98% of repertoires. For each V-J combination, a TCR clonal expansion and chaos score was defined as the ratio of F50 clonal expansion to chaos observed in the TCRdist matrix. Welch's t-statistics and random forest were used to narrow the features down to 10 to 15 V-J combinations, which were then fed into a naive Bayes classifier. The similarity between thyroid and blood repertoires was quantified using the Morisita-Horn index. The public reads were reanalyzed by TCRdb: fastp trimming at Q25, MiXCR alignment, in-frame beta chains only. Identical CDR3 protein sequences are pooled into one entry, listed with their most common genes and DNA. Here the V and J calls rest on TCRdb's processing, not on the authors' analysis. The table for this sample lists some 25,000 distinct CDR3 sequences; about 44% of them were counted only once. Approximately 6.7% of the sample goes to the ten largest clones.

The table lists this clonotype with many counts. No cognate antigen has been identified for it. No much larger clone exists at a distance of one base, and base qualities are not known. This chain joins TRBV5-1 to TRBJ2-1; 7 junctional bases match TRBD2. The receptor comes from an adult woman with stable Graves' hyperthyroidism. Specimen: peripheral blood. The CDR3 reads as follows: CASSPGTNYNEQFF. The DNA sequence is given as TGCGCCAGCAGCCCCGGGACTAACTACAATGAGCAGTTCTTC.